This T cell receptor (beta chain) was sequenced during a study of CXCR3-negative and CXCR3-positive naive CD8 T cells. About the research overall: About 135 million TRB reads in total, about 1.5 +/- 0.3 million per library.

The libraries of TRB cDNA were constructed through 5' RACE using UMI labels. TCRdb reprocessed the 5' RACE reads and keeps a single row for each CDR3 protein, giving no DNA. The sample data list about 58,000 distinct CDR3 sequences. CDR3 size: 16 residues. Definition of naive CD8+ T cells rested on a CD45RO-CCR7+CD27+CD95- profile. To note about this clonotype: Its matching antigen is unknown.

Overall study results and limits: Naive CXCR3-positive and CXCR3-negative cells shared TRBV-TRBJ usage; memory cells diverged.

What was sequenced was naive CXCR3- CD8+ T cells from blood. Subset specified: CD45RO-CCR7+CD27+CD95- naive CD8+ T cells lacking CXCR3 (TNR3-). This TCR came from a human donor in good health. Some clones in this sample may be carry-over from other donors' samples. The chain carries TRBV12-3 or TRBV12-4 and TRBJ2-1; TCRdb indicates TRBD1, and absent DNA this call remains unverified. CDR3 residues: CASRGQGLGSYNEQFF.